Sequencing of this T cell receptor (beta chain) was carried out in a study of blood T cell repertoires in COVID-19. Study-wide background: PBMCs, B-cell-depleted T cells, or T cells provided the cDNA or gDNA that made up the material.

V lost 0 bases and J lost 5, with 16 bases in between. Germline V gene lookup returns CDR1 LGHNA and CDR2 YSLEER. The CDR3 is 16 amino acids. Everyone who took part was roughly 18 to 89 years old, and they came from 24 US areas. Authors' data handling: Amplified reference gene primers provided the basis for estimating nucleated cell counts. The repertoire was sequenced with immunoSEQ multiplex PCR; TCRdb's copy has only in-frame clones and lacks some. The DNA was the basis for D and trimming; V, J and clone size are from that table. The sample yields a few hundred thousand clones, about 86% seen once. The sample holds one count of this clone.

The sequence was obtained from a woman in her forties or fifties in a cohort exposed to, infected with or recovered from COVID-19 (not recorded which). The sequenced material came from PBMCs or T cells enriched from blood (not recorded which). The chain uses TRBV4-3 and TRBJ1-2; no clear D. CDR3 DNA: TGCGCCAGCAGCCAAGATCGGGGTCCCTGGAGATATGGCTACACCTTC. This codes for CASSQDRGPWRYGYTF.